A single T cell receptor beta chain is shown here with its context. Antigen unknown. The sample carries other DNA sequences with the same CDR3. The study ran the assay at deep level. TCRdb keeps only in-frame clones here, not all; method: immunoSEQ multiplex PCR. This sample yields a few million clones, of which more than 80% are seen a single time; more than 0.12% belongs to the top ten. The sample originates from a study of shared clonotypes between healthy human individuals. Whole-study results and caveats: All-four-donor shared clonotypes had higher generation probabilities than non-shared clonotypes did.

This CDR3 region has 15 residues. V was clipped by 1 base and J by 2 bases; unmatched bases: 2. Germline V lookup: CDR1 SGHTA, CDR2 FQGNSA. Sequenced sample: naive CD4+ T cells sorted from blood. Subset meaning: CD45RA+ positively selected. This clonotype originated in a man aged 18 to 30 in good health. This rearrangement joins TRBV7-2 to TRBJ2-1; 7 bases match TRBD1. The CDR3 nucleotides are TGTGCCAGCAGCTTAGACAGGGGTACCTACAATGAGCAGTTCTTC. Translating it yields CASSLDRGTYNEQFF. Variable domain in full (rest from reference TRBV7-2 and TRBJ2-1): GAGVSQSPSNKVTEKGKDVELRCDPISGHTALYWYRQSLGQGLEFLIYFQGNSAPDKSGLPSDRFSAERTGGSVSTLTIQRTQQEDSAVYLCASSLDRGTYNEQFFGPGTRLTVL.